This T cell receptor (beta chain) emerged from a study of shared clonotypes between healthy human individuals. Using immunoSEQ multiplex PCR, the repertoire was profiled, and TCRdb retains in-frame clones only, with some absent. The sample contains some 360,000 clones, about 70% of which appear only once. V was shortened by 5 bases and J by 5 bases, with 15 bases between the two germline ends. The CDR3 spans 13 residues. Looked up from germline, CDR1 is GTSNPN and CDR2 is SVGIG (reference sequence). This sequence originates from a man aged 25 to 40 in good health. This sequence joins TRBV30 and TRBJ1-1; no clear D gene. Sequenced sample: memory CD4+ T cells sorted from blood. Subset meaning: CD45RA-negative fraction. CDR3 sequence (DNA): TGTGCCTGGGGGTCAGGCGTTCGGACTGAAGCTTTCTTT. It is translated as CAWGSGVRTEAFF.